This TCR beta chain was profiled in a study of shared clonotypes between healthy human individuals. Germline CDR1 is SGHRS and CDR2 is YFSETQ. The CDR3 runs 14 residues. Trimming removed 4 bases at V and 2 bases at J, with 11 bases between. Data came from immunoSEQ multiplex PCR; TCRdb stores just in-frame clones and leaves some out. The sample yields roughly 2.2 million clones, over 90% seen once. The sequenced material came from naive CD4+ T cells from PBMCs. Subset reported: CD45RA+ positively selected. The genes are TRBV5-1 and TRBJ2-3; D is unclear. This clonotype originated in a man aged 18 to 30 in good health. Some clones in this sample may be carry-over from other donors' samples. The CDR3 loop is CASSPGSYTDTQYF. As DNA, the CDR3 is TGCGCCAGCAGCCCCGGATCTTACACAGATACGCAGTATTTT.